The clone carrying this T cell receptor beta chain came up once. Its antigen remains unknown. The study profiled TCR beta VDJ and CDR3 using genomic DNA as template. TCRdb re-called the reads through MiXCR, storing one row per CDR3 protein. The table includes approximately 99,000 distinct CDR3 sequences, less than 65% detected once. V lost 1 base, J lost 6 bases, and 12 bases lay in between. Germline-derived CDR1 and CDR2 are SGHVS and FQNEAQ. The CDR3 length is 14 residues. This sample was included in a study of CD8+CD57+ T cells in acquired aplastic anemia. Study findings and constraints: The number of CD8+ CDR3 sequences shared by patients and controls was 25 to 35.

The chain carries TRBV7-8 and TRBJ1-2, with D possibly being TRBD1 (5 bases). Specimen: sorted CD4+, CD8+, or CD8+CD57+ T cells (not recorded which) from PBMCs. This sequence originates from a human donor in good health, serving as a control. The CDR3 DNA is TGTGCCAGCAGCTTAGGATCAGGGTTGGATGGCTACACCTTC. Amino acid sequence: CASSLGSGLDGYTF.